Below are 4 T cell receptor beta chains sequenced from a single sample in a study of blood T cell repertoires in COVID-19. The table came from immunoSEQ multiplex PCR; TCRdb's copy has only in-frame clones and leaves some out. The sample has about 84,000 clones, nearly 95% seen once. Sequenced sample: peripheral blood. These receptors came from a human donor with active COVID-19. The donor label of this sample is uncertain.

The table lists this clone with a count of one. This chain uses TRBV7-2 with TRBJ2-5; tentatively, D is TRBD1 (6 bases). Germline V CDR1 and CDR2: SGHTA, FQGNSA. The CDR3 sequence is 17 residues long. V shed 2 bases and J shed 2 bases, with 18 bases lying between them. CDR3 protein: CASSLRGAAGTQETQYF. The CDR3, as DNA: TGTGCCAGCAGCTTAAGGGGAGCCGCAGGGACACAAGAGACCCAGTACTTC.

The V and J genes are TRBV7-2 and TRBJ2-1, with 11 nucleotides matching TRBD2. CDR1 SGHTA and CDR2 FQGNSA come from the germline V gene. Trimming at V came to 5 bases and at J to 7 bases, leaving 7 bases not matched to a gene. The CDR3 is 15 amino acids. The CDR3 spells CASSRSGGAQNEQFF. CDR3 nucleotides: TGTGCCAGCAGCCGTAGCGGGGGGGCGCAAAATGAGCAGTTCTTC.

As concerns this clone: Other DNA sequences in the same sample also yield this CDR3. V usage is TRBV18 and J usage is TRBJ1-2, with a tentative D call TRBD1 (6 bases). The CDR3 extends over 14 amino acids. V gave up 2 bases and J gave up 2 bases, with 9 bases separating them. CDR1 KGHSH and CDR2 LQKENI come from the germline V gene. The CDR3 loop is CASSPGGQNYGYTF. The CDR3 DNA reads TGTGCCAGCTCACCAGGGGGCCAGAACTATGGCTACACCTTC.

A single count supports this clone. The V and J genes are TRBV5-5 and TRBJ2-7, with D perhaps TRBD2 (6 bases). CDR1 SGHKS and CDR2 YYEKEE come from the germline V gene (reference sequence). The CDR3 runs 15 residues. Trimming shortened V by 1 base and J by 4 bases, and 15 bases separated the two germline ends. Here the CDR3 DNA reads TGTGCCAGCAGCTTGATGGCGGGATTCCCATACGAGCAGTACTTC. Its translation is CASSLMAGFPYEQYF.